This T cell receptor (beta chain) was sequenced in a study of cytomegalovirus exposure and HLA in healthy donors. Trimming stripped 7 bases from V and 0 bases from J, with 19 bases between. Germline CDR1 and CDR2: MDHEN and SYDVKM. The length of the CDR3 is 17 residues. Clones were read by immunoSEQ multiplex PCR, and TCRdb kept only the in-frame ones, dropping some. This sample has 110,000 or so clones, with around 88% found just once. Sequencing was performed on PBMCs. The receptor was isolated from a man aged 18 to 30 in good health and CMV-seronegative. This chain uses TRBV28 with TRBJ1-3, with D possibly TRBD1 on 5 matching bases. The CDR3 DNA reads TGTGCCAGCATACCCCTCGGCGGGGCCAGCTCTGGAAACACCATATATTTT. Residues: CASIPLGGASSGNTIYF.